The 24 T cell receptor beta chains below all came from one sample that was sequenced in a study of blood T cell repertoires in COVID-19. Data came from immunoSEQ multiplex PCR; TCRdb stores just in-frame clones and leaves some out. The top ten hold around an eighth of the sample, which has tens of thousands of clones, approximately 78% seen once. The sequenced material came from peripheral blood. Every receptor here comes from a human donor with acute or convalescent COVID-19. The donor label of this sample is uncertain.

This clone has a handful of counts. The junction shows a germline mismatch at one end, possibly a read error. V and J are TRBV28 and TRBJ1-1, with 8 bases aligning to TRBD1. The CDR3 contains 14 residues. Germline V lookup: CDR1 MDHEN, CDR2 SYDVKM. This chain's CDR3 is CASSAGDRNAEAFF. The CDR3 nucleotides are TGTGCCAGCAGTGCAGGGGACAGGAACGCTGAAGCTTTCTTT.

This sequence joins TRBV5-1 and TRBJ2-5; 7 positions match TRBD1. After removal of 4 bases from V and 5 bases from J, the junction contained 17 bases not matched to a gene. The CDR3 is 17 residues long. Germline-derived CDR1 and CDR2 are SGHRS and YFSETQ. The CDR3 DNA reads TGCGCCAGCAGCCCCGGTCAGGGGGTTCGCAATATGGAGACCCAGTACTTC. Translating gives CASSPGQGVRNMETQYF.

The chain couples TRBV9 to TRBJ2-7, with 8 bases that match TRBD2. Germline CDR1 SGDLS, CDR2 YYNGEE. The CDR3 loop spans 14 amino acids. The J segment lost 7 bases and the V segment lost 0 bases, leaving 6 bases of the junction unmatched. The CDR3 here is CASSVEAGAGEQYF. DNA of the CDR3: TGTGCCAGCAGCGTAGAAGCGGGAGCGGGGGAGCAGTACTTC.

The DNA for the CDR3 is TGTGCCAGCAGTGAACAGGGCCTATCCGGCAATCAGCCCCAGCATTTT. It translates to CASSEQGLSGNQPQHF. The rearrangement joins TRBV6-1 to TRBJ1-5, with D possibly TRBD1 on 5 matching bases. V lost 2 bases to trimming and J lost 2 bases, with 13 bases between them. There are 16 residues in the CDR3. CDR1 and CDR2 from the germline V gene are MNHNS and SASEGT.

The chain has TRBV4-2 and TRBJ1-2; D is possibly TRBD1 (5 bases). The V end lost 0 bases, the J end lost 4 bases, and 6 bases lay between the germline ends. CDR1 is LGHNA, CDR2 YNFKEQ, per germline. This CDR3 comprises 13 residues. CDR3 nucleotides: TGTGCCAGCAGCCAAGATGGGGCCTATGGCTACACCTTC. Translation gives CASSQDGAYGYTF.

The CDR3 loop is CASSIQGAQGGYTF. CDR3 nucleotides: TGTGCCAGCAGTATACAGGGGGCGCAGGGTGGCTACACCTTC. The genes are TRBV6-5 and TRBJ1-2; TRBD1 aligns across 9 bases. V was clipped by 5 bases and J by 7 bases; unmatched bases: 8. The CDR3 spans 14 residues. From germline, CDR1 is MNHEY and CDR2 SVGAGI.

The chain recombines TRBV28 with TRBJ1-1; 7 positions agree with TRBD1. This CDR3 is 16 amino acids long. V trimming: 4 bases; J trimming: 3 bases; junction bases outside the gene matches: 11. Germline CDR1 is MDHEN and CDR2 is SYDVKM. The CDR3 here is CASSSAGTAIDTEAFF. CDR3 nucleotides: TGTGCCAGCAGTTCCGCCGGGACAGCGATTGACACTGAAGCTTTCTTT.

The chain joins TRBV16 to TRBJ2-5; a weak D match, TRBD2 (6 bases). The CDR3 sequence is 15 residues long. Germline loops: CDR1 KGHSY, CDR2 FQNENV. Between the trimmed V and J ends, which lost 0 bases and 2 bases, there was a span of 10 bases. The CDR3 here is CASSQSSGEQETQYF. The CDR3, as DNA: TGTGCCAGCAGCCAATCGTCGGGGGAACAAGAGACCCAGTACTTC.

The chain links TRBV18 to TRBJ1-3, with D perhaps matching TRBD1 (6 bases). CDR1 KGHSH and CDR2 LQKENI come from the germline V gene. This CDR3 comprises 16 residues. With 3 bases removed from V and 4 bases from J, the gap between germline ends came to 16 bases. CDR3 nucleotides: TGTGCCAGCTCACCGAACAGGGACCATGGGGGAAACACCATATATTTT. This encodes CASSPNRDHGGNTIYF.

The chain joins TRBV7-9 to TRBJ2-2; the match to TRBD1 covers 7 bases. This CDR3 is 14 amino acids long. The germline gives CDR1 SEHNR, CDR2 FQNEAQ (reference sequence). With 5 bases clipped from V and 5 bases from J, the junction kept 5 bases outside the gene matches. The CDR3 DNA is TGTGCCAGCAGCCGGGGACAGTCGACCGGGGAGCTGTTTTTT. Its protein is CASSRGQSTGELFF.

The J gene is TRBJ1-2, the V gene TRBV19; a weak D match, TRBD1 (6 bases). The V and J ends lost 4 bases and 7 bases respectively, with 19 bases between them. Per the germline V gene, CDR1 is LNHDA and CDR2 is SQIVND (reference sequence). There are 15 residues in the CDR3. The CDR3 nucleotides read TGTGCCAGTAGTACAACACAGGGCCAGAGGGGTGGCTACACCTTC. Amino acid sequence: CASSTTQGQRGGYTF. Full variable domain (outside the CDR3, taken from reference TRBV19 and TRBJ1-2): DGGITQSPKYLFRKEGQNVTLSCEQNLNHDAMYWYRQDPGQGLRLIYYSQIVNDFQKGDIAEGYSVSREKKESFPLTVTSAQKNPTAFYLCASSTTQGQRGGYTFGSGTRLTVV.

The CDR3 bases are TGCGCCAGCAGCCAAAAACCAGGGGGCGGTGAAAAACTGTTTTTT. Its protein is CASSQKPGGGEKLFF. This chain uses TRBV4-3 with TRBJ1-4; TRBD1 matches at 8 bases. The CDR3 contains 15 residues. CDR1 is LGHNA, CDR2 YSLEER, per germline. J gave up 7 bases and V 2 bases, and 6 bases lay outside the gene matches.

V usage is TRBV7-3 and J usage is TRBJ2-7; a weak D match, TRBD2 (6 bases). V was clipped by 5 bases and J by 2 bases, with 16 bases between them. In germline, CDR1 is SGHTA, CDR2 FQGTGA. The length of the CDR3 is 15 residues. The CDR3 spells CASSLQAGGTYEQYF. Written as DNA, the CDR3 is TGTGCCAGCAGCCTCCAAGCCGGCGGGACCTACGAGCAGTACTTC. Full variable domain (missing parts from reference TRBV7-3 and TRBJ2-7): GAGVSQTPSNKVTEKGKYVELRCDPISGHTALYWYRQSLGQGPEFLIYFQGTGAADDSGLPNDRFFAVRPEGSVSTLKIQRTERGDSAVYLCASSLQAGGTYEQYFGPGTRLTVT.

V and J are TRBV18 and TRBJ1-2; D perhaps matches TRBD1 (5 bases). CDR1 is KGHSH and CDR2 is LQKENI in the germline V gene. The CDR3 is 13 residues long. V lost 6 bases to trimming and J lost 4 bases, with 12 bases between them. DNA for the CDR3: TGTGCCAGCTCCCTGGGGGGAGGCTATGGCTACACCTTC. Translating gives CASSLGGGYGYTF.

V and J are TRBV6-6 and TRBJ2-4; 13 nucleotides agree with TRBD2. Germline-derived CDR1 and CDR2 are MNHNY and SVGAGI (reference sequence). V lost 5 bases to trimming and J lost 1 base; unmatched junction nucleotides: 14. The CDR3 consists of 20 residues. The CDR3, as DNA: TGTGCCAGCAGTCCCAGGACTAGCGGGAGTTCCGAGGGGGCCAAAAACATTCAGTACTTC. Its protein is CASSPRTSGSSEGAKNIQYF.

V and J are TRBV10-3 and TRBJ1-2; unclear D gene. Germline V gives CDR1 ENHRY, CDR2 SYGVKD. The length of the CDR3 is 13 residues. V shed 3 bases and J shed 7 bases, with 12 bases lying between them. CDR3 sequence: CAISEGGRPGYTF. The CDR3 nucleotides read TGTGCCATCAGTGAAGGAGGGAGGCCTGGCTACACCTTC.

The chain links TRBV4-2 to TRBJ1-2, with D maybe TRBD1 (5 bases). CDR1 is LGHNA and CDR2 is YNFKEQ in the germline V gene. The CDR3 runs 14 residues. With 0 bases removed from V and 6 bases from J, the gap between germline ends came to 11 bases. CDR3 amino acids: CASSQEARGDGYTF. The CDR3 bases are TGTGCCAGCAGCCAAGAAGCAAGGGGCGATGGCTACACCTTC.

The chain recombines TRBV7-9 with TRBJ2-7, with 10 bases that match TRBD2. Germline CDR1 SEHNR, CDR2 FQNEAQ (reference sequence). CDR3 length: 16 amino acids. With V trimmed by 5 bases and J by 4 bases, 11 bases remained unmatched. CDR3 residues: CASSPPGGSGGYEQYF. The DNA of the CDR3 is TGTGCCAGCAGCCCCCCTGGTGGTAGCGGGGGGTACGAGCAGTACTTC.

This clone was seen more than once but under ten times. The V call is TRBV30, the J call TRBJ1-6; D unresolved. Trimming took off 4 bases at V and 5 bases at J, with 15 bases between the two ends. Germline V gives CDR1 GTSNPN, CDR2 SVGIG (reference sequence). This CDR3 has 15 residues. CDR3 DNA: TGTGCCTGGACCTCACCCGCCGGGAATAATTCACCCCTCCACTTT. This sequence encodes CAWTSPAGNNSPLHF.

The chain combines TRBV7-2 with TRBJ2-7; 8 bases line up with TRBD2. Trimming took 2 bases from V and 3 from J; bases not matched to a gene: 3. Germline CDR1 is SGHTA and CDR2 is FQGNSA. This CDR3 is built from 14 residues. The CDR3 nucleotides read TGTGCCAGCAGCTTAAGCGGGGGATACTACGAGCAGTACTTC. It yields the protein CASSLSGGYYEQYF.

This chain uses TRBV27 with TRBJ2-1; the match to TRBD2 covers 8 bases. The ends lost 5 bases at V and 7 bases at J; junction bases unmatched: 7. Germline loops: CDR1 MNHEY, CDR2 SMNVEV (reference sequence). This CDR3 has 14 amino acids. CDR3 in amino acids: CASSPLQRENEQFF. DNA for the CDR3: TGTGCCAGCAGTCCTCTGCAGCGGGAGAATGAGCAGTTCTTC.

This clone was counted only a few times. V gene TRBV7-9 combines with J gene TRBJ2-3; 7 nucleotides line up with TRBD2. J lost 4 bases, V lost 0 bases, and 7 bases had no gene match. Germline-derived CDR1 and CDR2 are SEHNR and FQNEAQ (reference sequence). This CDR3 spans 16 amino acids. CDR3 nucleotides: TGTGCCAGCAGCTTAGCCGCTAGCGGTGGGTCAGATACGCAGTATTTT. Its translation is CASSLAASGGSDTQYF.

A note on this clone: Other DNA sequences of this sample code for an identical CDR3. DNA for the CDR3: TGTGCCAGCAGCCGGGACTACACAGATACGCAGTATTTT. Amino acid sequence: CASSRDYTDTQYF. The chain employs TRBV7-2 and TRBJ2-3; TRBD2 agrees at 7 bases. Germline CDR1 and CDR2: SGHTA and FQGNSA. J lost 2 bases, V lost 5 bases, and 1 base had no gene match. The length of the CDR3 is 13 residues.

This chain connects TRBV12-3 or TRBV12-4 to TRBJ1-3, with no clear D. Trimming cost V 5 bases and J 4 bases, with 9 bases left between them. The CDR3 covers 13 residues. The CDR3 sequence: CASSPTRGNTIYF. CDR3 coding DNA: TGTGCCAGCAGTCCTACGAGGGGAAACACCATATATTTT.